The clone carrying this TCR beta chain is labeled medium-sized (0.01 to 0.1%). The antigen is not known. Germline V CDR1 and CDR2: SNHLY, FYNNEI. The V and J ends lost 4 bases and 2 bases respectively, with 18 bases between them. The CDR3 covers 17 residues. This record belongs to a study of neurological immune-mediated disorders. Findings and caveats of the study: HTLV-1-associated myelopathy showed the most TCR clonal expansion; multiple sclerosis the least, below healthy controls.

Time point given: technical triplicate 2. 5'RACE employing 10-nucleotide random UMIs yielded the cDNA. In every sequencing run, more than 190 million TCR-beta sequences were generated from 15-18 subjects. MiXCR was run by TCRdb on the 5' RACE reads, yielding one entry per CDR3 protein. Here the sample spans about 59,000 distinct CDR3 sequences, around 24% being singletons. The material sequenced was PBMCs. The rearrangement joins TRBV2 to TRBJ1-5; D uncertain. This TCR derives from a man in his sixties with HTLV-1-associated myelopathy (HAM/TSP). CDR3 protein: CASSGRAAGLGNQPQHF. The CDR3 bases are TGTGCCAGCAGTGGGAGGGCCGCGGGGTTGGGCAATCAGCCCCAGCATTTT.